A selection of T cell receptor beta chains follows, all from one sample in a study of regulatory T cells in long-lasting Graves disease. TCRdb re-called the multiplex PCR reads with MiXCR, one entry per CDR3 protein. The table shows 350,000 to 400,000 distinct CDR3 sequences, with about 14% occurring only once. This specimen consisted of peripheral blood mononuclear cells (PBMCs), obtained at new diagnosis, from a patient treated with antithyroid drugs. These receptors all come from a female donor with Graves disease. Each CDR3 is given with its conserved first and last residue. The order of the fields is V gene, clone size, J gene, D gene, CDR3 protein, CDR3 DNA. A D gene is named only where the DNA matches it firmly. Clone size is given for some rows only: seen once, a few or many times, or a class if the clone is expanded.

v_gene: TRBV27
abundance: many
j_gene: TRBJ1-2
d_gene: -
CDR3aa: CASSFLGQGGGYTF
CDR3nt: TGTGCCAGCAGCTTCTTAGGGCAGGGCGGGGGCTACACCTTC

v_gene: TRBV4-1
abundance: many
j_gene: TRBJ1-1
d_gene: TRBD1
CDR3aa: CASSQARTGIEAFF
CDR3nt: TGCGCCAGCAGCCAAGCTAGGACAGGCATTGAAGCTTTCTTT

v_gene: TRBV7-9
abundance: many
j_gene: TRBJ2-1
d_gene: TRBD1
CDR3aa: CASSPSGDRGNEQFF
CDR3nt: TGTGCCAGCAGCCCTAGTGGGGACAGGGGTAATGAGCAGTTCTTC

v_gene: TRBV19
abundance: -
j_gene: TRBJ1-3
d_gene: -
CDR3aa: CASGMRNTIYF
CDR3nt: TGTGCCAGTGGGATGAGAAACACCATATATTTT

v_gene: TRBV2
abundance: many
j_gene: TRBJ1-1
d_gene: -
CDR3aa: CASSEAYSSEKAFF
CDR3nt: TGTGCCAGCAGTGAAGCCTATTCCTCAGAAAAAGCTTTCTTT

v_gene: TRBV4-1
abundance: few
j_gene: TRBJ1-5
d_gene: -
CDR3aa: CASSQVPAGANQPQHF
CDR3nt: TGCGCCAGCAGCCAAGTACCGGCAGGGGCAAATCAGCCCCAGCATTTT

v_gene: TRBV4-1
abundance: many
j_gene: TRBJ1-1
d_gene: -
CDR3aa: CASSQAEMGGNTEAFF
CDR3nt: TGCGCCAGCAGCCAAGCCGAGATGGGAGGGAACACTGAAGCTTTCTTT

v_gene: TRBV18
abundance: many
j_gene: TRBJ2-3
d_gene: -
CDR3aa: CASSPESSVTDTQYF
CDR3nt: TGTGCCAGCTCACCCGAATCTTCTGTCACAGATACGCAGTATTTT

v_gene: TRBV7-2
abundance: many
j_gene: TRBJ2-7
d_gene: -
CDR3aa: CASSSPRDGGTYEQYF
CDR3nt: TGTGCCAGCAGCTCGCCCCGGGACGGGGGAACCTACGAGCAGTACTTC

v_gene: TRBV29-1
abundance: few
j_gene: TRBJ1-4
d_gene: -
CDR3aa: CSASGAPIGKLFF
CDR3nt: TGCAGCGCTTCGGGAGCCCCGATTGGAAAACTGTTTTTT

v_gene: TRBV7-9
abundance: many
j_gene: TRBJ1-1
d_gene: -
CDR3aa: CASSLDLGKNTEAFF
CDR3nt: TGTGCCAGCAGCTTAGATCTGGGAAAGAACACTGAAGCTTTCTTT

v_gene: TRBV6-5
abundance: many
j_gene: TRBJ1-5
d_gene: -
CDR3aa: CASSYSRIRGYQPQHF
CDR3nt: TGTGCCAGCAGTTACTCGAGGATAAGGGGATATCAGCCCCAGCATTTT

v_gene: TRBV27
abundance: -
j_gene: TRBJ2-2
d_gene: -
CDR3aa: CASSRGVYGELFF
CDR3nt: TGTGCCAGCAGCCGGGGAGTTTATGGGGAGCTGTTTTTT

v_gene: TRBV20-1
abundance: many
j_gene: TRBJ2-3
d_gene: TRBD1
CDR3aa: CSAEDSRGSTDTQYF
CDR3nt: TGCAGTGCCGAAGATTCCAGGGGGTCCACAGATACGCAGTATTTT

v_gene: TRBV5-1
abundance: -
j_gene: TRBJ2-1
d_gene: -
CDR3aa: CASSFIDNEQFF
CDR3nt: TGCGCCAGCAGCTTTATTGACAATGAGCAGTTCTTC

v_gene: TRBV15
abundance: many
j_gene: TRBJ2-7
d_gene: TRBD2
CDR3aa: CATSSLLAGDREQYF
CDR3nt: TGTGCCACCAGCAGCCTACTAGCGGGAGACCGCGAGCAGTACTTC

v_gene: TRBV2
abundance: many
j_gene: TRBJ2-7
d_gene: -
CDR3aa: CASRPHKTSGGDEQYF
CDR3nt: TGTGCCAGCAGGCCCCATAAAACCTCCGGAGGTGACGAGCAGTACTTC

v_gene: TRBV20-1
abundance: -
j_gene: TRBJ2-5
d_gene: -
CDR3aa: CSARKFRGQRETQYF
CDR3nt: TGCAGTGCTAGAAAGTTCAGGGGTCAGCGAGAGACCCAGTACTTC

v_gene: TRBV20-1
abundance: many
j_gene: TRBJ2-1
d_gene: TRBD2
CDR3aa: CSARRLAGDSYNEQFF
CDR3nt: TGCAGTGCTAGACGGCTAGCGGGGGACTCCTACAATGAGCAGTTCTTC

v_gene: TRBV7-3
abundance: -
j_gene: TRBJ2-1
d_gene: -
CDR3aa: CASRPTGLKDEQFF
CDR3nt: TGTGCCAGCAGGCCAACCGGGCTTAAGGATGAGCAGTTCTTC

v_gene: TRBV2
abundance: many
j_gene: TRBJ2-1
d_gene: TRBD2
CDR3aa: CATDSGSSYNEQFF
CDR3nt: TGTGCCACCGACAGCGGGAGCTCCTACAATGAGCAGTTCTTC

v_gene: TRBV6-5
abundance: many
j_gene: TRBJ2-1
d_gene: TRBD2
CDR3aa: CASSYSAGVGSEQFF
CDR3nt: TGTGCCAGCAGTTACTCGGCGGGAGTGGGGAGTGAGCAGTTCTTC

v_gene: TRBV4-1
abundance: few
j_gene: TRBJ2-4
d_gene: -
CDR3aa: CASSQSRQEPTLAKNIQYF
CDR3nt: TGCGCCAGCAGCCAATCTAGACAGGAACCTACGCTAGCCAAAAACATTCAGTACTTC

v_gene: TRBV20-1
abundance: once
j_gene: TRBJ1-2
d_gene: TRBD1
CDR3aa: CSASDRSSSGYTF
CDR3nt: TGCAGTGCTTCGGACAGGTCATCCTCTGGCTACACCTTC

v_gene: TRBV11-2
abundance: many
j_gene: TRBJ2-1
d_gene: -
CDR3aa: CASSLASWGNEQFF
CDR3nt: TGTGCCAGCAGCTTAGCGTCGTGGGGTAATGAGCAGTTCTTC

v_gene: TRBV5-1
abundance: -
j_gene: TRBJ2-5
d_gene: TRBD2
CDR3aa: CASSLESGGAAETQYF
CDR3nt: TGCGCCAGCAGCTTGGAAAGCGGGGGGGCGGCGGAGACCCAGTACTTC

v_gene: TRBV20-1
abundance: few
j_gene: TRBJ2-2
d_gene: -
CDR3aa: CSAPEGGVSGELFF
CDR3nt: TGCAGTGCCCCCGAGGGGGGGGTCTCCGGGGAGCTGTTTTTT

v_gene: TRBV30
abundance: -
j_gene: TRBJ2-2
d_gene: -
CDR3aa: CAWSGGSRTVGELFF
CDR3nt: TGTGCCTGGAGTGGGGGCAGCCGCACGGTCGGGGAGCTGTTTTTT

v_gene: TRBV6-6
abundance: many
j_gene: TRBJ2-1
d_gene: -
CDR3aa: CASSYSGPTYNEQFF
CDR3nt: TGTGCCAGCAGTTACTCGGGCCCTACGTACAATGAGCAGTTCTTC

v_gene: TRBV28
abundance: many
j_gene: TRBJ2-7
d_gene: TRBD2
CDR3aa: CASGTSIEQYF
CDR3nt: TGTGCCAGCGGGACTAGTATAGAGCAGTACTTC

v_gene: TRBV13
abundance: many
j_gene: TRBJ1-3
d_gene: -
CDR3aa: CASSTKYRQQHSSGNTIYF
CDR3nt: TGTGCCAGCAGCACGAAATACAGACAGCAGCATTCCTCTGGAAACACCATATATTTT

v_gene: TRBV12-3/TRBV12-4
abundance: many
j_gene: TRBJ2-2
d_gene: TRBD2
CDR3aa: CASSGVTSFIGELFF
CDR3nt: TGTGCCAGCAGTGGGGTGACTAGCTTTATCGGGGAGCTGTTTTTT

v_gene: TRBV4-1
abundance: many
j_gene: TRBJ2-5
d_gene: TRBD2
CDR3aa: CASSQVGAAGGTQYF
CDR3nt: TGCGCCAGCAGCCAAGTCGGGGCGGCGGGGGGGACCCAGTACTTC

v_gene: TRBV5-1
abundance: many
j_gene: TRBJ1-1
d_gene: -
CDR3aa: CASSLAAGATEAFF
CDR3nt: TGCGCCAGCAGCTTGGCCGCTGGGGCCACTGAAGCTTTCTTT

v_gene: TRBV5-6
abundance: -
j_gene: TRBJ1-2
d_gene: -
CDR3aa: CASSFGPYLSGYTF
CDR3nt: TGTGCCAGCAGCTTCGGGCCCTATCTCTCTGGCTACACCTTC

v_gene: TRBV7-2
abundance: -
j_gene: TRBJ2-5
d_gene: TRBD2
CDR3aa: CASSLVLAGVLDETQYF
CDR3nt: TGTGCCAGCAGCTTAGTCTTAGCGGGAGTGCTCGACGAGACCCAGTACTTC

v_gene: TRBV3-1
abundance: many
j_gene: TRBJ2-2
d_gene: -
CDR3aa: CASSQAPLTGELFF
CDR3nt: TGTGCCAGCAGCCAAGCTCCACTTACCGGGGAGCTGTTTTTT

v_gene: TRBV28
abundance: many
j_gene: TRBJ2-7
d_gene: -
CDR3aa: CASSFTQERPDRSTSYEQYF
CDR3nt: TGTGCCAGCAGTTTCACCCAAGAACGACCAGACAGGTCTACCTCCTACGAGCAGTACTTC

v_gene: TRBV29-1
abundance: -
j_gene: TRBJ1-2
d_gene: -
CDR3aa: CSVLREGYTF
CDR3nt: TGCAGCGTTCTGAGGGAGGGCTACACCTTC

v_gene: TRBV7-9
abundance: many
j_gene: TRBJ2-7
d_gene: -
CDR3aa: CASSLTRGYEQYF
CDR3nt: TGTGCCAGCAGTCTCACAAGGGGCTACGAGCAGTACTTC

v_gene: TRBV7-3
abundance: -
j_gene: TRBJ2-1
d_gene: TRBD2
CDR3aa: CASSPPPGLAGGRRFGEQFF
CDR3nt: TGTGCCAGCAGCCCCCCCCCGGGACTAGCGGGAGGGCGAAGATTCGGTGAGCAGTTCTTC

v_gene: TRBV11-2
abundance: many
j_gene: TRBJ2-5
d_gene: -
CDR3aa: CASSLATVGTQYF
CDR3nt: TGTGCCAGCAGCTTGGCAACCGTAGGGACCCAGTACTTC